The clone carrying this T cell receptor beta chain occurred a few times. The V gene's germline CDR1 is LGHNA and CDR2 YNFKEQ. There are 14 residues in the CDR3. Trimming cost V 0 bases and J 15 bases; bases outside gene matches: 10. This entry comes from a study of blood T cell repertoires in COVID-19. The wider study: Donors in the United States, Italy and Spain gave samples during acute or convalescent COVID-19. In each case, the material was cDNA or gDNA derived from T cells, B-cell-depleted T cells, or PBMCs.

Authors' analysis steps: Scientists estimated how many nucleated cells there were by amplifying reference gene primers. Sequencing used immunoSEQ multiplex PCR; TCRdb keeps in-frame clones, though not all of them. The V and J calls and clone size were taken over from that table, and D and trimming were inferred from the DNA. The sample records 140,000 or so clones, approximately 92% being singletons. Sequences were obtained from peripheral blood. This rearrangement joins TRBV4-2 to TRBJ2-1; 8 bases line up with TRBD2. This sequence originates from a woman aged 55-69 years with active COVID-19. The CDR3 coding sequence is TGTGCCAGCAGCCAAGACCCCGGAGCGGGAGCACTGTTCTTC. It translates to CASSQDPGAGALFF.